This TCR beta chain comes out of a study of technical replicates of blood from four donors. This CDR3 is 18 amino acids long. CDR1 MNHEY and CDR2 SMNVEV come from the germline V gene (reference sequence). With 5 bases clipped from V and 0 bases from J, the junction kept 8 bases outside the gene matches. Data came from immunoSEQ multiplex PCR; TCRdb stores just in-frame clones and leaves some out. The table lists about 81,000 clones, approximately 94% of them singletons. Sequencing used T cells isolated from PBMCs. The sequence was obtained from a human donor in good health. The chain is built from TRBV27 and TRBJ1-5; 12 nucleotides agree with TRBD1. This CDR3 is CASSGTGGFLYSNQPQHF. The CDR3, as DNA: TGTGCCAGCAGTGGGACAGGGGGCTTCCTATATAGCAATCAGCCCCAGCATTTT.